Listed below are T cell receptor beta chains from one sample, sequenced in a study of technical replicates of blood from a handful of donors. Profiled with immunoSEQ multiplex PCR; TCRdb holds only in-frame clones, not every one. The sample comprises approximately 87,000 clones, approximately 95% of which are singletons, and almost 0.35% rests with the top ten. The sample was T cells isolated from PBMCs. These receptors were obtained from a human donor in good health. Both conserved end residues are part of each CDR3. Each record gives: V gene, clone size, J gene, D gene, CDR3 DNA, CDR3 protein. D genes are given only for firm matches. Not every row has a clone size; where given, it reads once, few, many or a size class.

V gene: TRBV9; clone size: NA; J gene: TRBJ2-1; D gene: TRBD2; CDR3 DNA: TGTGCCAGCAGCGGCGGGAGTGGTTCGGCGAATGAGCAGTTCTTC; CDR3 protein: CASSGGSGSANEQFF
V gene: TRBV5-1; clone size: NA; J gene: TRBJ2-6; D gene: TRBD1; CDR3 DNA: TGCGCCAGCAGCATCGACAGGGGCGTCTCTGGGGCCAACGTCCTGACTTTC; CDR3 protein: CASSIDRGVSGANVLTF
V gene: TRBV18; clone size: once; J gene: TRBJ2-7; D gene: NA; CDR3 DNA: TGTGCCAGCTCACCGGTCAAACACTCCTACGAGCAGTACTTC; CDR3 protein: CASSPVKHSYEQYF
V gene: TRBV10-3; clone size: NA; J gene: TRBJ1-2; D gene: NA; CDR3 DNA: TGTGCCATCAGTGTCGGGGAAGGTAACTATGGCTACACCTTC; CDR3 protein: CAISVGEGNYGYTF
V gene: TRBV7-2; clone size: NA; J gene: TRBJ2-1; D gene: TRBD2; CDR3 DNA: TGTGCCAGCTCCGATCGGGCGGGAGCCTACAATGAGCAGTTCTTC; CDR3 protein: CASSDRAGAYNEQFF
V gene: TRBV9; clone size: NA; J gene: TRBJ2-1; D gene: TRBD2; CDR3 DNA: TGTGCCAGCAGCGTAGCTAGCGGGGTAGATGTTGAGATTGGGCAGTTCTTC; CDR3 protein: CASSVASGVDVEIGQFF
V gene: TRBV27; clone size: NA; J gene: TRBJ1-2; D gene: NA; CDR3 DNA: TGTGCCAGCAGTTTACTTGGACAGACCAACTATGGCTACACCTTC; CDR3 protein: CASSLLGQTNYGYTF
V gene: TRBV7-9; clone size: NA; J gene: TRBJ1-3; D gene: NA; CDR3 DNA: TGTGCCAGCAGCTTAGCAACTAGCTCTGGAAACACCATATATTTT; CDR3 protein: CASSLATSSGNTIYF
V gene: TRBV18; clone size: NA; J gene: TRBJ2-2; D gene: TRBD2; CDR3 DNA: TGTGCCAGCTCACCACCTGGGCTAGCGGGAACCTACACCGGGGAGCTGTTTTTT; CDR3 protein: CASSPPGLAGTYTGELFF
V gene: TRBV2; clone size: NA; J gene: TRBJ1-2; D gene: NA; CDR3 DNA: TGTGCCAGCAGTGTGCGGCATGGCTACACCTTC; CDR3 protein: CASSVRHGYTF
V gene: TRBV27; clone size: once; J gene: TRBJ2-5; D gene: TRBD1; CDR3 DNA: TGTGCCAGCAGTTTAGGACAGGGGGAGACCCAGTACTTC; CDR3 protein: CASSLGQGETQYF
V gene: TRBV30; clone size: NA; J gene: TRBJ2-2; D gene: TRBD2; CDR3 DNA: TGTGCCTGGAGGACCTGGGGGGGGTACGGGGAGCTGTTTTTT; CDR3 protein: CAWRTWGGYGELFF
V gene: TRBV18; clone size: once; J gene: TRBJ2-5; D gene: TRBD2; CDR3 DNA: TGTGCCAGCTCACCCGACCGACTAGCGACAGAGCAAGAGACCCAGTACTTC; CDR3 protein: CASSPDRLATEQETQYF
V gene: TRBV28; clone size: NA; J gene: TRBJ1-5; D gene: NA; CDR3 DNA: TGTGCCAGCAGTTTCGCGCCCCACAGCAATCAGCCCCAGCATTTT; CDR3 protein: CASSFAPHSNQPQHF
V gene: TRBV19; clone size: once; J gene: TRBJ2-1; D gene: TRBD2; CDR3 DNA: TGTGCCAGTAGTGGCGGGAGGGACTACAATGAGCAGTTCTTC; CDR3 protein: CASSGGRDYNEQFF
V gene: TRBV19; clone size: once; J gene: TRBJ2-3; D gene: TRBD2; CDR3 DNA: TGTGCCAGTAGTATCGGACTTAGCGGGCCCATCACAGATACGCAGTATTTT; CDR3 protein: CASSIGLSGPITDTQYF
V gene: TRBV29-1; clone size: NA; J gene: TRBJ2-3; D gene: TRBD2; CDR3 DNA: TGCAGCGTGGAGGGACTAGCGGGAGTAGTCACAGATACGCAGTATTTT; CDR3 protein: CSVEGLAGVVTDTQYF
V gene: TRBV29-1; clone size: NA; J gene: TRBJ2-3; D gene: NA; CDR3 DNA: TGCAGCGTTGGGCCGGGCGGGACCTACCGCACAGATACGCAGTATTTT; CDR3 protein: CSVGPGGTYRTDTQYF
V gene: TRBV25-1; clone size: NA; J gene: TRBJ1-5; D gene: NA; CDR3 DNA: TGTGCCAGCAGTGCGTTTGGAGATTCTAGCAATCAGCCCCAGCATTTT; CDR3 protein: CASSAFGDSSNQPQHF
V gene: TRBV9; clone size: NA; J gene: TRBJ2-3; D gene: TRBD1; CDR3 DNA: TGTGCCAGCAGCGTAGAGGGGGCTGGCACAGATACGCAGTATTTT; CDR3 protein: CASSVEGAGTDTQYF
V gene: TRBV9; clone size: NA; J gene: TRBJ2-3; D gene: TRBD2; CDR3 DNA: TGTGCCAGCAGCACCAGCGGGAGGGGCCTTGGGGATACGCAGTATTTT; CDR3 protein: CASSTSGRGLGDTQYF
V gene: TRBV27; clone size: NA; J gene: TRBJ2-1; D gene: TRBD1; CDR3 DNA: TGTGCCAGCAGGGCCCCCGGGACAGGCGATGAGCAGTTCTTC; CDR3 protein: CASRAPGTGDEQFF
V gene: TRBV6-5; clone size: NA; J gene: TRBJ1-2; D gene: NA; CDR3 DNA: TGTGCCAGCAGTTACGAAGGGGGACTAAAGGGCTACACCTTC; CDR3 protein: CASSYEGGLKGYTF
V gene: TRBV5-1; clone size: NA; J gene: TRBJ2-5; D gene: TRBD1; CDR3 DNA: TGCGCCAGCAGCATACTCAGGGGGCGCGAGGAGACCCAGTACTTC; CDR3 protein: CASSILRGREETQYF
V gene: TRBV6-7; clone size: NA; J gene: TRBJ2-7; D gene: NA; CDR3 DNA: TGTGCCACATTCAGAACCTCCCCACTAGAACCCATTTACGAGCAGTACTTC; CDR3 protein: CATFRTSPLEPIYEQYF